This T cell receptor (beta chain) was identified in a study of OX40 agonist ivuxolimab in advanced cancers. The wider study: The dose of intravenous ivuxolimab that patients received every 2 weeks ranged from 0.01 to 10 mg/kg. Three patients, one with hepatocellular carcinoma and two with cutaneous melanoma, achieved partial responses.

The CDR3 sequence is 15 residues long. CDR1 and CDR2 from the germline V gene are SNHLY and FYNNEI. V was pared by 3 bases and J by 2 bases, with 13 bases between. Patients had blood sampled at baseline and again on cycle 4 day 1 and cycle 7 day 1. The repertoire was sequenced with immunoSEQ multiplex PCR; TCRdb's copy has only in-frame clones and lacks some. The sample records more than 80,000 clones, approximately 94% being singletons. Overall study findings and caveats: CD4+ and CD8+ T cells in blood underwent clonal expansion by week 6 at 0.1 to 3.0 mg/kg.

Concerning this clone itself: The antigen is unknown.

The J gene is TRBJ1-2, the V gene TRBV2; no clear D. Sequencing used CD4+ or CD8+ T cells sorted from blood, obtained in a trial of the OX40 agonist ivuxolimab. This receptor was identified in an adult with an advanced solid tumor such as melanoma, head and neck, liver or kidney cancer. CDR3 in amino acids: CASSEAFLGNYGYTF. As DNA, the CDR3 is TGTGCCAGCAGTGAGGCTTTTTTGGGGAACTATGGCTACACCTTC.